This is a list of T cell receptor beta chains from one sample in a study of T-cell reconstitution after alpha-beta-depleted transplantation in children. Each CDR3 protein is one row after TCRdb ran MiXCR on the PCR reads. This table holds thousands of distinct CDR3 sequences, 28% found once. The input for sequencing was PBMCs, mostly from graft donor cells, taken 60 days after TCRalphabeta/CD19-depleted stem cell transplant. These receptors all come from a male patient under 10 years old who had a stem cell transplant for acute myeloid leukemia, so the T cells may come from the graft donor. CDR3s leave out the opening cysteine and the closing phenylalanine or tryptophan. Each record gives: V gene, J gene, CDR3 protein.

TRBV7-9	TRBJ2-7	ASSKWRGDRQYEQY
TRBV5-6	TRBJ1-1	ASSLAGRTEAF
TRBV20-1	TRBJ2-1	SARDGRDLYNEQF
TRBV7-9	TRBJ1-2	ASSPGDRAIYGYT
TRBV4-3	TRBJ2-7	ASSQGLDYEQY
TRBV7-9	TRBJ2-2	ASSPRNTGELF
TRBV4-1	TRBJ2-3	ASSLGGSTDTQY
TRBV7-7	TRBJ2-5	ASSLVASKGETQY
TRBV18	TRBJ1-5	ASSPLEGSNQPQH
TRBV7-9	TRBJ1-4	ASSLGDTGNEKLF
TRBV29-1	TRBJ2-1	SVEDLGREAGMVGEQF
TRBV7-9	TRBJ1-2	ASSLDWDSFTQDYGYT
TRBV6-2/TRBV6-3	TRBJ2-4	ASSQAGAKNIQY
TRBV7-9	TRBJ1-6	ASSLQGSLGSPLH
TRBV12-3/TRBV12-4	TRBJ2-7	ASKEQGMKYEQY
TRBV7-2	TRBJ2-3	ASSLDRAEGTDTQY
TRBV5-6	TRBJ2-2	ASSFPGENTGELF
TRBV28	TRBJ1-1	ASSLTSIYRTEAF
TRBV15	TRBJ2-1	ATSRAEGRVLISYNEQF
TRBV18	TRBJ2-7	ASSPRQGSSYEQY
TRBV3-1	TRBJ2-1	AISHGLLSYNEQF
TRBV6-5	TRBJ2-7	ASSYYRGYEQY
TRBV4-1	TRBJ2-7	ASSQIAGITYEQY
TRBV6-5	TRBJ2-2	ASSYKLAGRTGELF
TRBV4-1	TRBJ2-6	ASRFLGQGRPGANVLT
TRBV20-1	TRBJ1-1	SAPKGQGAFMNTEAF
TRBV7-3	TRBJ2-3	ASSKRDSGPRSTDTQY
TRBV27	TRBJ1-2	ASSLYPPDSLYGYT
TRBV7-2	TRBJ2-3	ASSQRDGTDTQY
TRBV7-9	TRBJ1-2	ASSLDRGHHYGYT
TRBV7-9	TRBJ2-5	ASSSPVGTQY
TRBV19	TRBJ2-2	ASSIGLAGSTGELF
TRBV25-1	TRBJ2-7	ASSPRDYLSYEQY
TRBV6-1	TRBJ2-1	ASSPAGKNLNEQF
TRBV10-3	TRBJ2-5	AISESLRQETQY
TRBV2	TRBJ2-7	ASSEGGIYEQY
TRBV6-2/TRBV6-3	TRBJ2-3	ASSQSGGSTDTQY
TRBV6-1	TRBJ2-3	ASSAAGGRRTDTQY
TRBV4-1	TRBJ1-2	ASSQVPSETYGYT
TRBV28	TRBJ2-1	ASILGGTNNNEQF
TRBV4-2	TRBJ2-1	ASSQDPREHEQF
TRBV2	TRBJ2-5	ASSENRSPQGTQY
TRBV20-1	TRBJ2-3	SANGRGAVTDTQY
TRBV6-4	TRBJ2-2	ASSDSGGSTGELF
TRBV7-9	TRBJ2-1	ASSTNRGSYNEQF
TRBV12-3/TRBV12-4	TRBJ2-1	ASSFGTYNEQF
TRBV9	TRBJ1-5	ASSGGQGGYQPQH
TRBV6-1	TRBJ1-4	ASSVAGTTNEKLF
TRBV18	TRBJ2-3	ASSPSAGEAYADTQY
TRBV5-1	TRBJ2-5	ASSLVTRRGKETQY
TRBV7-1	TRBJ1-2	GSCSGGTGTSLYGYS
TRBV6-2/TRBV6-3	TRBJ2-7	ASSTDSFYEQY
TRBV11-2	TRBJ2-5	ASSSGGTSGSSGTQY
TRBV4-1	TRBJ2-1	ASSQNAYNEQF